This note documents a single T cell receptor beta chain sequence. Its antigen is currently unknown. CDR1 is SEHNR, CDR2 FQNEAQ, per germline (reference sequence). Trimming pared 1 base from V and 1 base from J, leaving 2 bases between. The CDR3 extends over 14 amino acids. These data belong to a study of T cells in localized non-small cell lung cancer. General study points: Heterogeneity is still possible, as just one tumor region was sequenced. The study detected a median 57 of the top 100 tumor clones in adjacent lung.

The data were produced by immunoSEQ multiplex PCR, yet TCRdb's version contains in-frame clones alone and is incomplete. The sample holds 28,000 or so clones, roughly 86% seen once. This chain links TRBV7-9 with TRBJ2-6; D uncertain. This specimen consisted of peripheral blood, obtained before any cancer treatment. This clonotype was sampled from a male donor at least 60 years old with stage I lung adenocarcinoma. The DNA for the CDR3 is TGTGCCAGCAGCTTAGGGTCTGGGGCCAACGTCCTGACTTTC. It specifies CASSLGSGANVLTF.